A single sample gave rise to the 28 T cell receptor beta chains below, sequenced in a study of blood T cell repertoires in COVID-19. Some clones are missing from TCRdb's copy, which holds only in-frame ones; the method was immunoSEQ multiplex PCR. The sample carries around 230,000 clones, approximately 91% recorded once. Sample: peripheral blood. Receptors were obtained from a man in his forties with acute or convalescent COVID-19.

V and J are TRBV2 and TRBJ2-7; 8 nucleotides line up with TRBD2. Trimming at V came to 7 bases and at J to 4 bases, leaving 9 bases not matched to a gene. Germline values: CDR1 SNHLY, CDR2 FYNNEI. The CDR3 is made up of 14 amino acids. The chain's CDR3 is CASTWVRGGYEQYF. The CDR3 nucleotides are TGTGCCAGCACTTGGGTCCGGGGGGGTTACGAGCAGTACTTC.

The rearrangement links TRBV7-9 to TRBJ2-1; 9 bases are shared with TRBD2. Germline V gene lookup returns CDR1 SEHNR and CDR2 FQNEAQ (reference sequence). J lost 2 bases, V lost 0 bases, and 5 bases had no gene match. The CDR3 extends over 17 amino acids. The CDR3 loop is CASSLALAGAPYNEQFF. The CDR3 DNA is TGTGCCAGCAGCTTAGCGTTAGCGGGAGCCCCCTACAATGAGCAGTTCTTC.

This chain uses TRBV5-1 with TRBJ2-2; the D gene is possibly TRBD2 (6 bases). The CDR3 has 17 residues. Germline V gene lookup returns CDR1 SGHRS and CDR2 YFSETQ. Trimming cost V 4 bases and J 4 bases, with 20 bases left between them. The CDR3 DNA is TGCGCCAGCAGCCAAGATGCGGGGCCGTGGGGCACCGGGGAGCTGTTTTTT. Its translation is CASSQDAGPWGTGELFF.

The CDR3 is CASSERQNSPLHF. The CDR3 DNA reads TGTGCCAGTAGTGAACGACAGAATTCACCCCTCCACTTT. The V and J genes are TRBV19 and TRBJ1-6, with D perhaps TRBD1 (5 bases). This CDR3 contains 13 residues. The germline CDR1 and CDR2 sequences are LNHDA and SQIVND (reference sequence). V gave up 5 bases and J gave up 7 bases, with 9 bases separating them.

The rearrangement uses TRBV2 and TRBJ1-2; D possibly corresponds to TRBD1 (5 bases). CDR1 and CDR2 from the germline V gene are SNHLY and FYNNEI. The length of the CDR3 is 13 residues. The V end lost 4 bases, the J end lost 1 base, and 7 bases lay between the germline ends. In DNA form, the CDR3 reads TGTGCCAGCAGTGTAGGGGTTAACTATGGCTACACCTTC. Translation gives CASSVGVNYGYTF.

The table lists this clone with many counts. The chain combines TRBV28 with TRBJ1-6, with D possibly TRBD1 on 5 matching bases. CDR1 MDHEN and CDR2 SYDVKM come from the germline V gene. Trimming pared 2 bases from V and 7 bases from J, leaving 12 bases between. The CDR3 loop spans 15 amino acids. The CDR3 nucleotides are TGTGCCAGCAGTTTAGACGACAGTATCAATTCACCCCTCCACTTT. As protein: CASSLDDSINSPLHF.

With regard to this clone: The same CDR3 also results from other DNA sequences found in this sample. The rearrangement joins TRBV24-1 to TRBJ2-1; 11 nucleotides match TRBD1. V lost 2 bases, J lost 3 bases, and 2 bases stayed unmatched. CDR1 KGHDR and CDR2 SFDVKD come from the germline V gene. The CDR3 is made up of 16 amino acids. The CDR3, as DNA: TGTGCCACCAGTGATTCGGACAGGGGGCTCTACAATGAGCAGTTCTTC. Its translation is CATSDSDRGLYNEQFF.

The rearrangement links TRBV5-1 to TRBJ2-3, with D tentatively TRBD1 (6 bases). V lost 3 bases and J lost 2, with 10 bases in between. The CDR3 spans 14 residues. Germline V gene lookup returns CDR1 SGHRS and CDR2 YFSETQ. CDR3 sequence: CASSSNRVTDTQYF. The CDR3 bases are TGCGCCAGCAGCTCTAACAGGGTCACAGATACGCAGTATTTT.

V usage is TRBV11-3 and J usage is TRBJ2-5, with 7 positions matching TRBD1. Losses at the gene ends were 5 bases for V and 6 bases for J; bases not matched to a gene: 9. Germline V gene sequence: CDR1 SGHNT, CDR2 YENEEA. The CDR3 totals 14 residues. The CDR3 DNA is TGTGCCAGCAGCCCAGGGACAGCTATCAAGACCCAGTACTTC. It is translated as CASSPGTAIKTQYF.

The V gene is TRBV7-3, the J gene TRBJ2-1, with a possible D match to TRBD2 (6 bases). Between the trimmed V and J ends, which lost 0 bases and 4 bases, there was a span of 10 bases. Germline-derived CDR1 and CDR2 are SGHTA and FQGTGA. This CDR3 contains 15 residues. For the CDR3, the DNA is TGTGCCAGCAGCTTAACGCGGGGCGCGTACAATGAGCAGTTCTTC. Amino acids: CASSLTRGAYNEQFF.

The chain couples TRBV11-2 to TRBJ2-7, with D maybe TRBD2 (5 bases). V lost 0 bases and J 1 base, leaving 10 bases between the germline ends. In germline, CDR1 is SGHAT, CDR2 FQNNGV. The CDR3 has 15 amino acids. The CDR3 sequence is CASSLDGRGSYEQYF. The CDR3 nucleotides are TGTGCCAGCAGCTTAGACGGACGGGGATCCTACGAGCAGTACTTC.

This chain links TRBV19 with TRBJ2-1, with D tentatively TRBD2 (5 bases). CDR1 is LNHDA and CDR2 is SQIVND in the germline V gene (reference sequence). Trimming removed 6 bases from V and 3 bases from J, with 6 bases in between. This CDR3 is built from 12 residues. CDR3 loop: CASREGYNEQFF. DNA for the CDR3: TGTGCCAGTAGAGAGGGCTACAATGAGCAGTTCTTC.

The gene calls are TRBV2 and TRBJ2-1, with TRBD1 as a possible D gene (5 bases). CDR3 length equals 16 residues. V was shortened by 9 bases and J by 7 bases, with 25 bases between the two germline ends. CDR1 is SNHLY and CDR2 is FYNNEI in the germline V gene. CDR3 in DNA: TGTGCCAGTAGGGTTTCACAGGCGTTTCCTTCAAATGAGCAGTTCTTC. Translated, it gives CASRVSQAFPSNEQFF.

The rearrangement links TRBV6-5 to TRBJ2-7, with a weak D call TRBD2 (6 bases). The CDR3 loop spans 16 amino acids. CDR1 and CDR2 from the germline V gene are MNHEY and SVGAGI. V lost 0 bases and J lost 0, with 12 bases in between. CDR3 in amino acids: CASSYSIFGGSYEQYF. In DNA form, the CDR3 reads TGTGCCAGCAGTTACTCGATCTTCGGGGGCTCCTACGAGCAGTACTTC.

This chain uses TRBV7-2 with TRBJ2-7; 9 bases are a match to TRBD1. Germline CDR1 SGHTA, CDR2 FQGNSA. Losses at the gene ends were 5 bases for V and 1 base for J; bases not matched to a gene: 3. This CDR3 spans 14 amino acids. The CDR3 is CASSRGTGSYEQYF. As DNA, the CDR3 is TGTGCCAGCAGCCGGGGGACAGGGTCCTACGAGCAGTACTTC.

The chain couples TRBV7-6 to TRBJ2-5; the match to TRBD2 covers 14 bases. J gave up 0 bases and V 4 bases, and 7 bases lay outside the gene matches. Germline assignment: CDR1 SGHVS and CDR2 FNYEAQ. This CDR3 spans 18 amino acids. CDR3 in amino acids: CASSSGLAGATYQETQYF. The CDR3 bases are TGTGCCAGCAGCTCGGGACTAGCGGGGGCTACATACCAAGAGACCCAGTACTTC.

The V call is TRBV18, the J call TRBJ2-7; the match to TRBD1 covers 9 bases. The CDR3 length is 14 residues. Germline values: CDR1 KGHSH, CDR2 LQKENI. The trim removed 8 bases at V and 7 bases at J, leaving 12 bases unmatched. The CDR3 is CASTQGTGRAEQYF. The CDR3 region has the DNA TGTGCCAGCACGCAAGGGACAGGGAGGGCGGAGCAGTACTTC.

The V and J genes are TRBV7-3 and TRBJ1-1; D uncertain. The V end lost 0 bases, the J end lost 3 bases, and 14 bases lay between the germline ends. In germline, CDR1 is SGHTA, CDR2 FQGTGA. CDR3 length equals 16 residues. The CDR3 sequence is CASSLTNSLFDTEAFF. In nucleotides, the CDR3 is TGTGCCAGCAGCTTAACGAACAGCCTGTTTGACACTGAAGCTTTCTTT.

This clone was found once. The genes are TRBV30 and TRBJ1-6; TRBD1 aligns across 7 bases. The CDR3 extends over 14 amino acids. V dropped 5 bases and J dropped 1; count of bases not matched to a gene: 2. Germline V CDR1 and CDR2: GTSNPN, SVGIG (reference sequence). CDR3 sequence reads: CAWATGSYNSPLHF. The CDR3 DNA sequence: TGTGCCTGGGCGACAGGGTCCTATAATTCACCCCTCCACTTT.

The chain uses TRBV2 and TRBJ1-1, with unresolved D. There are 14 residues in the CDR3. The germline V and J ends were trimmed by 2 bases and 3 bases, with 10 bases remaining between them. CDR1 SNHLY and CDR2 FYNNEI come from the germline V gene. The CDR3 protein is CASSETGSDTEAFF. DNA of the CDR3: TGTGCCAGCAGTGAAACGGGATCTGACACTGAAGCTTTCTTT.

The CDR3 region is CASSPGTAEKLFF. The CDR3 DNA reads TGTGCCAGCAGCCCTGGGACAGCTGAAAAACTGTTTTTT. The J gene is TRBJ1-4, the V gene TRBV7-9, with TRBD1 matching over 7 bases. This CDR3 has 13 residues. Germline V gives CDR1 SEHNR, CDR2 FQNEAQ (reference sequence). V lost 5 bases and J lost 7; bases outside the gene matches: 4.

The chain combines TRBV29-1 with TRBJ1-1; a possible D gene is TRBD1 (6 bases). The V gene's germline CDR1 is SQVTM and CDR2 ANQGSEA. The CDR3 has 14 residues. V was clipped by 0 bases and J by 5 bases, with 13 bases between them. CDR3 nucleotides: TGCAGCGTTGAAGAGAGGGTTAGGGGGACTGAAGCTTTCTTT. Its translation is CSVEERVRGTEAFF. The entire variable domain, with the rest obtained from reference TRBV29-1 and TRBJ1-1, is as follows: SAVISQKPSRDICQRGTSLTIQCQVDSQVTMMFWYRQQPGQSLTLIATANQGSEATYESGFVIDKFPISRPNLTFSTLTVSNMSPEDSSIYLCSVEERVRGTEAFFGQGTRLTVV.

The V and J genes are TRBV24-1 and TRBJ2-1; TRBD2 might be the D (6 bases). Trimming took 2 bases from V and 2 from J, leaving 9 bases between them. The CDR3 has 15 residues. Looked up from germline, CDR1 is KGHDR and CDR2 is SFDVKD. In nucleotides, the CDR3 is TGTGCCACCAGTGATTCTGAGCGGGCCTACAATGAGCAGTTCTTC. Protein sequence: CATSDSERAYNEQFF.

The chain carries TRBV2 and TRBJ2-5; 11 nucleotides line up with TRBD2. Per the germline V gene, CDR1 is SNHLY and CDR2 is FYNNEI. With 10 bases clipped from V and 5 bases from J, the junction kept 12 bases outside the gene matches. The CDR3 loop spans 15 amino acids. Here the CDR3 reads CATGLAASWGETQYF. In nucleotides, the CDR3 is TGTGCCACGGGACTAGCGGCCTCATGGGGGGAGACCCAGTACTTC.

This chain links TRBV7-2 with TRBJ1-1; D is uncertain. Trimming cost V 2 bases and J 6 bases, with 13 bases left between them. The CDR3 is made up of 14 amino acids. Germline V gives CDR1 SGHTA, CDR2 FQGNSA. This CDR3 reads CASSLPRRKSEAFF. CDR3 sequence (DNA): TGTGCCAGCAGCTTACCCCGTAGAAAGTCTGAAGCTTTCTTT.

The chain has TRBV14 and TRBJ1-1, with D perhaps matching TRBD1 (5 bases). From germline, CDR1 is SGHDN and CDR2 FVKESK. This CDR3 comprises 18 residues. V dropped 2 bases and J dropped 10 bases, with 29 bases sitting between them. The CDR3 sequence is CASSQFYPFGRARIGAFF. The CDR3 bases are TGTGCCAGCAGCCAATTTTACCCTTTTGGCAGGGCAAGAATAGGAGCTTTCTTT.

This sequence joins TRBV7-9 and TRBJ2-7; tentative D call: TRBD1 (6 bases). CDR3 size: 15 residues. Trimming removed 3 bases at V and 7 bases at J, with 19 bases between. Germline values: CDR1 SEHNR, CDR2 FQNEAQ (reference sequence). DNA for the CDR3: TGTGCCAGCAGCTTCAGGACATTCCAGGGGCAAGAGCAGTACTTC. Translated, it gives CASSFRTFQGQEQYF. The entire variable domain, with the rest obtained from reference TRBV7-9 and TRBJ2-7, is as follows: DTGVSQNPRHKITKRGQNVTFRCDPISEHNRLYWYRQTLGQGPEFLTYFQNEAQLEKSRLLSDRFSAERPKGSFSTLEIQRTEQGDSAMYLCASSFRTFQGQEQYFGPGTRLTVT.

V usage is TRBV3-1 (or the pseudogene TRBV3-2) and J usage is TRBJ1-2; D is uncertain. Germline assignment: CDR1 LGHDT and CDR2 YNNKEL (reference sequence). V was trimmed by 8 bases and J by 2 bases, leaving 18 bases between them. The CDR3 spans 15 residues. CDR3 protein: CASLWESGTNYGYTF. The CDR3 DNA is TGTGCCAGCTTATGGGAGAGCGGAACAAACTATGGCTACACCTTC.